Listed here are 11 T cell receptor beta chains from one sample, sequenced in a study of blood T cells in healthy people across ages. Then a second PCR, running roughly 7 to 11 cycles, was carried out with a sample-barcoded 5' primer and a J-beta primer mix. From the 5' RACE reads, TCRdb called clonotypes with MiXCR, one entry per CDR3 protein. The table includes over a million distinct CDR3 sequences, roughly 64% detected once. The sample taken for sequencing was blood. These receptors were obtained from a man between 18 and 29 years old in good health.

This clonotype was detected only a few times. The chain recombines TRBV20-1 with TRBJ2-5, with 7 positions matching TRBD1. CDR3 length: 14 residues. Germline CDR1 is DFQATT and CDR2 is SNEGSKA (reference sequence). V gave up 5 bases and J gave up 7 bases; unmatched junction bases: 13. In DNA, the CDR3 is TGCAGTGCTTCACGACAGGGCCCCACGGGGACCCAGTACTTC. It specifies CSASRQGPTGTQYF.

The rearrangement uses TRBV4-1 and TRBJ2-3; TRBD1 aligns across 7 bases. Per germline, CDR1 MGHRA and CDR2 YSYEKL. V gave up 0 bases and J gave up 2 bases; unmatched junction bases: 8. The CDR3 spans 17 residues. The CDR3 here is CASSQDRDREPTDTQYF. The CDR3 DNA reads TGCGCCAGCAGCCAAGATCGTGACAGGGAGCCCACAGATACGCAGTATTTT.

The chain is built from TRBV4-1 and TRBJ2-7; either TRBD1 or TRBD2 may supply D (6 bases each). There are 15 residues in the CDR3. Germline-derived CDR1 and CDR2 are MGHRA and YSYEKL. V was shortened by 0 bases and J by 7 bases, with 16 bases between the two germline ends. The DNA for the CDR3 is TGCGCCAGCAGCCAAGATAGGGGGGCGCGTAGAGAGCAGTACTTC. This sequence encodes CASSQDRGARREQYF.

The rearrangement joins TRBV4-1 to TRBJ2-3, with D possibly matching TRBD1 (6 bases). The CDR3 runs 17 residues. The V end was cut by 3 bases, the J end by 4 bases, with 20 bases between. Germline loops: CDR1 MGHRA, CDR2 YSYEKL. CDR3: CASSQDSAQGRADTQYF. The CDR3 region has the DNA TGCGCCAGCAGCCAGGATTCAGCACAGGGTAGAGCAGATACGCAGTATTTT.

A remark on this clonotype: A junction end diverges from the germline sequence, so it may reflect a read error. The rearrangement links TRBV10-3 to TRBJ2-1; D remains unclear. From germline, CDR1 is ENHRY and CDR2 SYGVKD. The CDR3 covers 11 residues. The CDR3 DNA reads TGTGCCATCAGCACCAACAATGAGCGGTTCTTC. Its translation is CAISTNNERFF.

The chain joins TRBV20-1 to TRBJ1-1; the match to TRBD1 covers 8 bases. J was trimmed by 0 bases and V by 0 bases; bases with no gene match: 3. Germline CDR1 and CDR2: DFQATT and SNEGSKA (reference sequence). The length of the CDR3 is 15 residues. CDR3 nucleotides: TGCAGTGCTAGAGAAGGGGGACAGGTGAACACTGAAGCTTTCTTT. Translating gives CSAREGGQVNTEAFF.

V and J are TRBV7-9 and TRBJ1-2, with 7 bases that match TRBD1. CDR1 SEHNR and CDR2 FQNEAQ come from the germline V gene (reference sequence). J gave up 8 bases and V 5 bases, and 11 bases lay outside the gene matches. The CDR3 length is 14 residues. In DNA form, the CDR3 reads TGTGCCAGCAGCCCGACGACAGGGATTCTGGGCTACACCTTC. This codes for CASSPTTGILGYTF.

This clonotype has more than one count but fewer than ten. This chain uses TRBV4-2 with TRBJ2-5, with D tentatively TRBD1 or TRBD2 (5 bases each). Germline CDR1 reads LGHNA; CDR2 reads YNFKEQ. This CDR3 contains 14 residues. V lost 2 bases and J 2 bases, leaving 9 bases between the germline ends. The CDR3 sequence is CASSQWDPQETQYF. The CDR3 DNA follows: TGTGCCAGCAGCCAATGGGACCCACAAGAGACCCAGTACTTC.

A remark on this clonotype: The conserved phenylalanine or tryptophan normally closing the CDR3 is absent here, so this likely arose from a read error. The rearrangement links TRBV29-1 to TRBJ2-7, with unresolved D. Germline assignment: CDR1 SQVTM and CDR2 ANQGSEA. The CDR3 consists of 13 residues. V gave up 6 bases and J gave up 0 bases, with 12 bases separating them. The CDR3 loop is CSVLYEFSYEQYS. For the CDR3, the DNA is TGCAGCGTCCTGTATGAGTTCTCCTACGAGCAGTACTCC.

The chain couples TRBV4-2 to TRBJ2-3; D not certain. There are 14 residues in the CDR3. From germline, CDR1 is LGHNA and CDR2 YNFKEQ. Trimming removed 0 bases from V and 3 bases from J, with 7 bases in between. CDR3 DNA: TGTGCCAGCAGCCAAGAATCTGCAACAGATACGCAGTATTTT. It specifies CASSQESATDTQYF.

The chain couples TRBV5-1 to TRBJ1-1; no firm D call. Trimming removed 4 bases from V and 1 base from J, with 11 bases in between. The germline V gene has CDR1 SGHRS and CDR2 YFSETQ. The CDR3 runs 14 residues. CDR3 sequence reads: CASSPPTPNTEAFF. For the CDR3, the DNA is TGCGCCAGCAGCCCCCCTACACCGAACACTGAAGCTTTCTTT.